Included here is one T cell receptor (beta chain) sequence, with context. Its matching antigen is unknown. Germline and junction disagree at one end, which may indicate a read error. The data originate from a study of CD8+CD57+ T cells in acquired aplastic anemia. Overall study context: Recorded DNA amounts for sorted CD4+ and CD8+ cells had an average of about 3.5 ug. For CD4+ cells, healthy donors had an average of roughly 11 million reads.

The template for TCR beta VDJ and CDR3 sequence profiling was genomic DNA. From the reads, TCRdb called clonotypes with MiXCR, one entry per CDR3 protein. The sample records 35,000 to 40,000 distinct CDR3 sequences, under 80% being singletons. The CDR3 runs 13 residues. Per germline, CDR1 SNHLY and CDR2 FYNNEI. Study results and caveats: Comparison of patients with controls identified almost 30 shared CD8+ CDR3 sequences.

The TCR sequence derives from a human donor in good health, serving as a control. Sequencing input: sorted CD4+, CD8+, or CD8+CD57+ T cells (not recorded which) from PBMCs. The chain uses TRBV2 and TRBJ1-5; D is undetermined. CDR3 sequence reads: CASSLNSSQPQHF. In nucleotides, the CDR3 is TGTGCCAGCAGTTTGAATAGCAGTCAGCCCCAGCATTTT.